The T cell receptor beta chain under discussion was sequenced for a study of a mutant IDH1 vaccine in newly diagnosed glioma. Study background: Patients began vaccination 4-6 weeks after radiotherapy alone, or with temozolomide cycles.

Assay: immunoSEQ multiplex PCR; the TCRdb copy retains only in-frame clones and omits some. This sample has approximately 45,000 clones, with over 80% found just once. This sample's time point: week 35, safety follow-up. In every dose of vaccine, 300 ug of mutant IDH1 20-mer peptide was given alongside topical imiquimod. Judged by abundance, this clone is medium-sized (0.01 to 0.1%). Antigen specificity is unknown. Other DNA variants within this sample encode the same CDR3. Germline V gives CDR1 DFQATT, CDR2 SNEGSKA (reference sequence). Trimming removed 6 bases from V and 1 base from J, with 4 bases in between. CDR3 length: 11 amino acids. Overall study results and limits: Of the patients, 80% to 95% had vaccine-induced immune responses.

The sample was PBMCs, taken from a glioma patient whose treatment included an IDH1 peptide vaccine. This rearrangement joins TRBV20-1 to TRBJ1-3; D is ambiguous. This clonotype was obtained from a man aged 50-60 years with glioma. The DNA for the CDR3 is TGCAGTGCCCTATCTGGAAACACCATATATTTT. Residues: CSALSGNTIYF.